The present entry profiles one TCR beta chain with its context. Its specificity is not known. Germline CDR1 and CDR2: SNHLY and FYNNEI. V was trimmed by 4 bases and J by 13 bases, leaving 20 bases between them. This CDR3 has 15 residues. This entry belongs to a study of T cell repertoires in cytomegalovirus infection. Study at large: From public TCR beta signatures came an indication of both CMV infection and matching HLA type.

Study-level points and caveats: Clonotype analysis showed dominance of the ex vivo response by HLA-C-restricted CMV-specific TCR beta clonotypes.

TCRdb redid the calling of the reads with MiXCR, one entry per CDR3 protein. The profile shows some 100,000 distinct CDR3 sequences, more than 20% of them singletons. The TCR comes from a human donor in good health (CMV status not recorded). Some clones in this sample may be carry-over from other donors' samples. V is TRBV2 and J is TRBJ1-6, with no clear D. The sample consisted of CD8+ T cells from PBMCs. The CDR3 nucleotides read TGTGCCAGCAGTGGTGGCCTGCAGCTCAAGGAGCCCCTCCACTTT. Its protein product is CASSGGLQLKEPLHF. The full variable domain, rest sourced from reference TRBV2 and TRBJ1-6, is EPEVTQTPSHQVTQMGQEVILRCVPISNHLYFYWYRQILGQKVEFLVSFYNNEISEKSEIFDDQFSVERPDGSNFTLKIRSTKLEDSAMYFCASSGGLQLKEPLHFGNGTRLTVT.